This TCR beta chain was identified during a study of regulatory T cells in long-lasting Graves disease. This CDR3 comprises 13 residues. Trimming removed 3 bases at V and 2 bases at J, with 7 bases between. Germline V gene data show CDR1 as WNHNN and CDR2 as SYGVQD (reference sequence). In its sample, this clonotype was seen a few times. The time point: newly diagnosed GD, antithyroid drugs for less than 3 months. PBMCs provided the RNA from which the TCR library was made. Building the TCR beta libraries relied on iRepertoire HTBI primers, and CDR3 regions underwent Arm-PCR. MiXCR was run by TCRdb on the multiplex PCR reads, yielding one entry per CDR3 protein. Of hundreds of thousands of distinct CDR3 sequences listed, 13% are singletons. Separately, the same data were catalogued under a study of T cells in Graves' hyperthyroidism and ophthalmopathy.

Sequenced here: peripheral blood mononuclear cells (PBMCs), sampled at new diagnosis, from a patient treated with antithyroid drugs. This TCR derives from a man between 25 and 39 years old with Graves disease. The V call is TRBV10-1, the J call TRBJ1-2; D gene ambiguous. The CDR3 region is CASSEGLNYGYTF. The DNA for the CDR3 is TGCGCCAGCAGTGAAGGCTTAAACTATGGCTACACCTTC.